This T cell receptor beta chain was sequenced in a study of cytomegalovirus exposure and HLA in healthy donors. Turning to the study itself: T cells numbering around 200 million yielded approximately 100 million unique TCR beta sequences in an earlier analysis. Study-wide results and limits: In a later analysis, CMV-associated beta chains were mostly HLA-associated, it appeared. In a later analysis, 16,951 TCR beta sequences were associated with HLA alleles at 0.05 false discovery rate.

V dropped 1 base and J dropped 4 bases, with 15 bases sitting between them. From germline, CDR1 is SGHKS and CDR2 YYEKEE (reference sequence). This CDR3 comprises 17 residues. The study ran its PCR with 60 Vbeta and 13 Jbeta primers. Libraries were prepared by immunoSEQ multiplex PCR; TCRdb keeps only in-frame clonotypes and omits some of them. Found here are about 150,000 clones, roughly 80% of them singletons; the top ten hold about 6.4%. In the case of this clone: The antigen is undetermined.

This TCR was sampled from a woman between 50 and 59 years old in good health and CMV-seropositive. The sample taken for sequencing was PBMCs. V gene TRBV5-5 combines with J gene TRBJ2-6; D might be TRBD2 (5 bases). The CDR3 bases are TGTGCCAGCAGCTTGTCAGCGGCGGTCTCCGGGGCCAACGTCCTGACTTTC. Amino acids: CASSLSAAVSGANVLTF.